This TCR beta chain derives from a study of blood T cells in healthy people across ages (dated by TCRdb to the mid-2010s). Notes on the research overall: In model experiments, template switching captured about one uniquely barcoded TCR beta cDNA molecule for every two T cells. The donors were split into four age groups: young (average around 15 years), middle-aged (nearly 40), aged (62) and long-lived (approximately 89). To avoid experimental bias, donors of different ages were distributed randomly across sequencing lanes. For two donors (one aged 18 to 30 and one aged 80 or older), the study analyzed two additional independent replicas of 1 million unique cDNA reads from the same blood draw. Age-related changes in TCR beta repertoire diversity were measured in the study by deep sequencing normalized with unique cDNA molecular identifiers.

Library prep was done by 5' RACE. The reads were generated on an Illumina HiSeq 2500. A second roughly 6 to 11 cycle PCR used a sample-barcoded 5' primer and a J-beta primer mix. A template-switch 5' adaptor carrying 12 random nucleotides introduced a unique molecular identifier onto each TCR beta cDNA molecule. At least 2.5 million CDR3-containing paired-end reads were obtained from each sample. First-strand cDNA synthesis was performed from all RNA using the Mint cDNA synthesis kit, with priming by a TRBC-specific oligonucleotide. Following uracil-DNA glycosylase treatment, a first 18-cycle PCR with universal primers M1SS and BC2_uni_R was performed on all cDNA. On the study's bioinformatics: Normalization of each sample was performed by random selection of 1 million high-quality reads, each carrying a distinct molecular identifier. Reads sharing molecular identifiers were discarded rather than binned into consensus sequences. MiTCR, with a Q25 quality threshold and the strictest error-elimination algorithm, was used for CDR3 identification, clonotype clustering and error correction. A nonparametric unseen species model using Euler transformation provided a lower-bound estimate of total TCR beta diversity. Clones were called with MiXCR by TCRdb after fastp trimmed the public reads at Q25, and only in-frame beta chains were retained. Each CDR3 protein appears once, grouped with its most common genes and DNA. TCRdb, not the original authors, processed these V and J calls. A total of around 650,000 distinct CDR3 sequences appear in this sample, around 43% of them only once. 25% to 35% of the sample is in the top ten clones.

Systemically healthy Caucasian individuals from Russia, 39 in total and aged roughly 6 to 90 years, were included as donors. Each donor gave roughly 11 milliliters of peripheral blood, drawn into EDTA-treated Vacutainer tubes. PBMCs were isolated by Ficoll-Paque density-gradient centrifugation, with at least 6 million obtained per sample. Total RNA was extracted from PBMCs with Trizol reagent, with at least 5 micrograms obtained per sample. For every donor, an aliquot of PBMCs went through flow cytometry to measure the percentages of naive CD45RAhigh/CD27high T cells. This clonotype was found a few times. The target of this receptor is not known. The sample holds no much larger clone one base away, and base qualities are not on file. Results and caveats for the whole study, not just this receptor: Conclusive comparison of naive and antigen-experienced compartments was prevented by the profiling of bulk unsorted PBMCs. As age increased, observed TCR beta diversity per million T cells dropped in a roughly linear way, and a significant reduction was already evident by age around 41. The long-lived group showed more naive CD4+ T cells, fewer expanded clones and increased TCR diversity than the aged group, suggesting age selection. Donor CMV infection status was unknown, potentially confounding age-related changes in expanded clonotypes. Total diversity estimates from one million sequenced T cells were considered lower bounds and underestimates. There was a strong correlation between observed TCR beta diversity and the percentage of naive T cells measured by flow cytometry.

What was sequenced was blood. This receptor was taken from a man older than 75 in good health.

CDR3 loop: CASCIGSEQFF. The nucleotides are TGTGCCAGCTGTATCGGTTCTGAGCAGTTCTTC. In this chain, TRBV3-1 is recombined with TRBJ2-1, with no D gene named confidently. The CDR3 sequence holds 11 residues, the cysteine and phenylalanine included. Only the CDR3 portion is preserved as DNA: 33 bases, with reading frame beginning at the first base. The germline V gene (reference sequence) provides CDR1 LGHDT and CDR2 YNNKEL. Between the V and J ends, shortened by 8 bases and 9 bases respectively, the junction contains 11 bases.